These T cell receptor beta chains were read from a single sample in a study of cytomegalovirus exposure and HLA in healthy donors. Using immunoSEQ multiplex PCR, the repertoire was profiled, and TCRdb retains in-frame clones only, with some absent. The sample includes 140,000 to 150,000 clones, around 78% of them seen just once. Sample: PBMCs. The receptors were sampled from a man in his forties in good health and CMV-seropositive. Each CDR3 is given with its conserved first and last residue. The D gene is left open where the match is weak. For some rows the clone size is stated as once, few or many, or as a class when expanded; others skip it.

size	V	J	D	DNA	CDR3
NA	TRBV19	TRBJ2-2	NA	TGTGCCAGTAGTATGGTTACGGGGAGCGGGCCCAACACCGGGGAGCTGTTTTTT	CASSMVTGSGPNTGELFF
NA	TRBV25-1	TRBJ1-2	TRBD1	TGTGCCAGCAGTGAACAGGGGGCAAGATATGGCTACACCTTC	CASSEQGARYGYTF
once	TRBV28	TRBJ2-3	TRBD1	TGTGCCAGCAGGAGGAGACAGGGGGCAACAGATACGCAGTATTTT	CASRRRQGATDTQYF
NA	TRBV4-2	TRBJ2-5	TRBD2	TGTGCCAGCAGCCAAGACGTGGATAGAGGAAGCGGGGCCCCCCCAGAGACCCAGTACTTC	CASSQDVDRGSGAPPETQYF
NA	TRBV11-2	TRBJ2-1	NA	TGTGCCAGCAGCTTAACTCCCGTAGCAAACAATGAGCAGTTCTTC	CASSLTPVANNEQFF
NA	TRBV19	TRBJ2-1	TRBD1	TGTGCCAGTTCAGGGGGCGCCCCTTACTACAATGAGCAGTTCTTC	CASSGGAPYYNEQFF
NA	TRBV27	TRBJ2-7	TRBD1	TGTGCCAGCAGTCGACAGGGTTATTCCTACGAGCAGTACTTC	CASSRQGYSYEQYF
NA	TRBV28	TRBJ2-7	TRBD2	TGTGCCAGCATTAATAGCGGGAGGGGCTACGAGCAGTACTTC	CASINSGRGYEQYF
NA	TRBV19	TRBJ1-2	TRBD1	TGTGCCAGTAGTGCCGGGACAGCACAGGGAGCCTATGGCTACACCTTC	CASSAGTAQGAYGYTF
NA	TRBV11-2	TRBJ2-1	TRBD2	TGTGCCAGCAGCTCCGTAAGAAGCGGGAGCTGGAATGAGCAGTTCTTC	CASSSVRSGSWNEQFF
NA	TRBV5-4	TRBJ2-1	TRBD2	TGTGCCAGCAGCTCACTAGCGGGATCCTACAATGAGCAGTTCTTC	CASSSLAGSYNEQFF
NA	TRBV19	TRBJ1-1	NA	TGTGCCAGTAGTATCCCCTGGGGTCCAGCGGGAGCTTTCTTT	CASSIPWGPAGAFF
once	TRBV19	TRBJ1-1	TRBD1	TGTGCCAGTACCCTCGACAGGGGCACTGAAGCTTTCTTT	CASTLDRGTEAFF
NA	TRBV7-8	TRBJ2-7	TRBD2	TGTGCCAGCAGCTTAGGGACAGGGGAACATTTGACTAGCGGGAGTCTGTACGAGCAGTACTTC	CASSLGTGEHLTSGSLYEQYF
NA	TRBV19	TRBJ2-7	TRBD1	TGTGCCAGTAGTGCCTACCGGGACAGGGAATCCTACGAGCAGTACTTC	CASSAYRDRESYEQYF
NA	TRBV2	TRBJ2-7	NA	TGTGCCAGCAGTAACAGCTACGAGCAGTACTTC	CASSNSYEQYF
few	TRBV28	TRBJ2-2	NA	TGTGCCAGCCACCAGGGGTCGAACGGGGAGCTGTTTTTT	CASHQGSNGELFF
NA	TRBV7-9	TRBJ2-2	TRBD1	TGTGCCAGCAGACGTTTGCCGACGAGGACAGGGTTGGCCGGGGAGCTGTTTTTT	CASRRLPTRTGLAGELFF
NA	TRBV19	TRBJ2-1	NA	TGTGCCAGTAGGGGGGCGTTTCGCTCCTACAATGAGCAGTTCTTC	CASRGAFRSYNEQFF
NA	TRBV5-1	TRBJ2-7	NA	TGCGCCAGCAGCTCCGAGGTACACTACGAGCAGTACTTC	CASSSEVHYEQYF
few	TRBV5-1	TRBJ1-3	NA	TGCGCCAGCAGCCCGTTCGTTGGAAACACCATATATTTT	CASSPFVGNTIYF
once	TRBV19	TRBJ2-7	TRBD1	TGTGCCAGTAGTACCGACAGGGGCTACGAGCAGTACTTC	CASSTDRGYEQYF
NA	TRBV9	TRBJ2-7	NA	TGTGCCAGCAGCGTAGGTGCAGGGGAGGGCTACGAGCAGTACTTC	CASSVGAGEGYEQYF
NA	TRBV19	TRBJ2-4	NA	TGTGCCAGTAGCCTACAGGTAACCCCGCGGAACATTCAGTACTTC	CASSLQVTPRNIQYF
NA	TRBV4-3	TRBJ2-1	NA	TGCGCCAGCAGCCAAGGCCCGTCCGGGGAACGTGGGAATGAGCAGTTCTTC	CASSQGPSGERGNEQFF
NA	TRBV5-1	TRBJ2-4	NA	TGCGCCAGCAGCTCCTCTATAGCCAAAAACATTCAGTACTTC	CASSSSIAKNIQYF
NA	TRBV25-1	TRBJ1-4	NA	TGTGCCAGCAGTGATGGAGCCGGGTGGGAAAAACTGTTTTTT	CASSDGAGWEKLFF
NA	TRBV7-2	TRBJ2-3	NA	TGTGCCAGCAGCAATGGAGGATGGTCAGATACGCAGTATTTT	CASSNGGWSDTQYF
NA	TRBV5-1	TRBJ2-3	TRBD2	TGCGCCAGCAGCTTGGCATCCGGGAGGGCCGAAGATACGCAGTATTTT	CASSLASGRAEDTQYF
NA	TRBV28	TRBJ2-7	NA	TGTGCCAGCTCTACCCTCTACGAGCAGTACTTC	CASSTLYEQYF
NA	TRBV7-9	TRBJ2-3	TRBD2	TGTTCCAGCAGCTTAAGGACTAGCGGGACGGCAGATACGCAGTATTTT	CSSSLRTSGTADTQYF
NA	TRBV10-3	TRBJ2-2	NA	TGTGCCATCAGTGCCATAACCGGGACCGGGGAGCTGTTTTTT	CAISAITGTGELFF
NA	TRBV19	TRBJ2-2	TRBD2	TGTGCCAGTAGTCCACGACTAGCGGGAGAGGGTACCGGGGAGCTGTTTTTT	CASSPRLAGEGTGELFF
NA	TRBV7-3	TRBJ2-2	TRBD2	TGTGCCAGCAGCTTATATCGGGAGGACGGCGGGGAGCTGTTTTTT	CASSLYREDGGELFF
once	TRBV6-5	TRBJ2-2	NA	TGTGCCAGCAGGGGAACAGGGAACACCGGGGAGCTGTTTTTT	CASRGTGNTGELFF
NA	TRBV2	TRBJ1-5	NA	TGTGCCAGCAGGGAGTCTACACTTGAGCTCGGCCGCTATAGCAATCAGCCCCAGCATTTT	CASRESTLELGRYSNQPQHF
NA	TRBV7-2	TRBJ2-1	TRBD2	TGTGCCAGCAGCCTGGGGACTAGCGGGACCCTCGATGAGCAGTTCTTC	CASSLGTSGTLDEQFF
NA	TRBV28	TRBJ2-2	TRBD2	TGTGCCACCGGAGCGGGGAGGCCATTCGGGGAGCTGTTTTTT	CATGAGRPFGELFF
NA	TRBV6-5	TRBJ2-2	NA	TGTGCAGTAGCGTCGCTAGGACCCGGGGAGCTGTTTTTT	CAVASLGPGELFF
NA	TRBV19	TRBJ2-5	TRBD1	TGTGCCAGTAGTATCAGGACAGGGGGAGTCCAAGAGACCCAGTACTTC	CASSIRTGGVQETQYF
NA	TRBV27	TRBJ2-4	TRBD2	TGTGCCAGCAGTTTACTAGCGGGAGGGCCAACCAAAAACATTCAGTACTTC	CASSLLAGGPTKNIQYF
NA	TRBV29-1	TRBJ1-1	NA	TGCAGCGGGGGGCACTCGAACACTGAAGCTTTCTTT	CSGGHSNTEAFF
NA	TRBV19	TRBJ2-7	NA	TGTGCCAGTAGTATCAACAGCCACGAGCAGTACTTC	CASSINSHEQYF
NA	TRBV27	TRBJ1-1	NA	TGTGCCAGCGGGCCGGCAGCACATGAAGGCACTGAAGCTTTCTTT	CASGPAAHEGTEAFF
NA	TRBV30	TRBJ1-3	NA	TGTGCCTGGACTCGCTCGGACAGAATTGGAAACACCATATATTTT	CAWTRSDRIGNTIYF
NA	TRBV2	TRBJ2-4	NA	TGTGCCAGCAGTGACGCCCCGGGAGCGGGTACTCTCCTAGCCAAAAACATTCAGTACTTC	CASSDAPGAGTLLAKNIQYF
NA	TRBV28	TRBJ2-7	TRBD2	TGTGCCAGCAGAGCGGGAGGAAGCTCCTACGAGCAGTACTTC	CASRAGGSSYEQYF
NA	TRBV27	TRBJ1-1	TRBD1	TGTGCCAGCAGTTTAGACAGGGAAATCACTGAAGCTTTCTTT	CASSLDREITEAFF
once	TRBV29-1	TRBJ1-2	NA	TGCAGCACACGGACGGGGTCGAACTATGGCTACACCTTC	CSTRTGSNYGYTF
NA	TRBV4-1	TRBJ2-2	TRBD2	TGCGCCAGCAGCCCGCCCGGACTAGCGGGAGTTGAGGCCGGGGAGCTGTTTTTT	CASSPPGLAGVEAGELFF
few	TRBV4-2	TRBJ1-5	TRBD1	TGTGCCAGCAGCCAAGGTACAGGGGGAAAGAATCAGCCCCAGCATTTT	CASSQGTGGKNQPQHF
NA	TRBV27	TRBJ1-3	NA	TGTGCCAGCAGGCCAGCTGGAGGCACCATATATTTT	CASRPAGGTIYF